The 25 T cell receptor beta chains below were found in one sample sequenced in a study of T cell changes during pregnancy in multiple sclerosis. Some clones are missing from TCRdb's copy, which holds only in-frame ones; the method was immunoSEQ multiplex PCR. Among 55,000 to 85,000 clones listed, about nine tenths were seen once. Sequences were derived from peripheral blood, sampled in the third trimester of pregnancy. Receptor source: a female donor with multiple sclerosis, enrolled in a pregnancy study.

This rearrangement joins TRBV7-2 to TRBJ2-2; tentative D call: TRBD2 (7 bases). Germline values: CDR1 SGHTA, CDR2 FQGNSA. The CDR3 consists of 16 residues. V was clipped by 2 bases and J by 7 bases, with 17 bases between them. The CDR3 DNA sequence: TGTGCCAGCAGCTTAAAGTCCGGCGGGGGCGGCGGGGAGCTGTTTTTT. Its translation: CASSLKSGGGGGELFF.

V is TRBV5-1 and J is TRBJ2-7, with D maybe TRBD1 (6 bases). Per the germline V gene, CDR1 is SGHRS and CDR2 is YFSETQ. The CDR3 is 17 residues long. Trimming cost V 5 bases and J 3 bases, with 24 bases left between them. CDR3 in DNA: TGCGCCAGCAGGGAATGGTCGGACAGACTCGAACACTACGAGCAGTACTTC. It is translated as CASREWSDRLEHYEQYF.

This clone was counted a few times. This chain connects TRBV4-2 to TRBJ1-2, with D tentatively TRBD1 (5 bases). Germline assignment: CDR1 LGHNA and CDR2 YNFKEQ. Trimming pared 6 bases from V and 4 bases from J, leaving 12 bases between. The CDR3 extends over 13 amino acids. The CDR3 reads CASRPGSIYGYTF. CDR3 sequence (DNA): TGTGCCAGCAGGCCAGGGTCGATCTATGGCTACACCTTC.

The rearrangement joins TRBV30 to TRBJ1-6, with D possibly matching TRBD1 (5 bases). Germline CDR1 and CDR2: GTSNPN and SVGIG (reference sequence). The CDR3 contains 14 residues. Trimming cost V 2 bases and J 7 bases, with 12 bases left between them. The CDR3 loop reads CAWSRGVINSPLHF. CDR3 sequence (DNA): TGTGCCTGGAGTCGGGGGGTCATAAATTCACCCCTCCACTTT.

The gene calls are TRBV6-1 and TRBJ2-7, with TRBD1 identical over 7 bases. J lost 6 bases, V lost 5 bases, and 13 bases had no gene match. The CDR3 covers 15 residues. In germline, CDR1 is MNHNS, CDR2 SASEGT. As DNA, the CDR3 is TGTGCCAGCAGTCCCCGGACAGGCATCCCTGGCGAGCAGTACTTC. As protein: CASSPRTGIPGEQYF.

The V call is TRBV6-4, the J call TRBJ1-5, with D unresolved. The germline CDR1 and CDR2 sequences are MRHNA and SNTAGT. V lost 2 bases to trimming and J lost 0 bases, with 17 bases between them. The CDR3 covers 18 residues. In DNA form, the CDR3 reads TGTGCCAGCAGTGACGGTCCCGTACGGGGATCTAGCAATCAGCCCCAGCATTTT. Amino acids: CASSDGPVRGSSNQPQHF.

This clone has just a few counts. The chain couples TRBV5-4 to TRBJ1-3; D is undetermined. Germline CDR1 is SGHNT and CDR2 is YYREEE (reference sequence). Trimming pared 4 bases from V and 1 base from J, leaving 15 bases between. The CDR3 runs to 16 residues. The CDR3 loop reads CASSPDAGISGNTIYF. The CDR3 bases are TGTGCCAGCAGCCCGGACGCGGGGATATCTGGAAACACCATATATTTT.

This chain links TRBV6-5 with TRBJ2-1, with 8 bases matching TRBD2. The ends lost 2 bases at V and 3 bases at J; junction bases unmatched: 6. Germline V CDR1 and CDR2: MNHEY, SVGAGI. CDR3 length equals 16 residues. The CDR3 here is CASSYTGLGSYNEQFF. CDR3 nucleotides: TGTGCCAGCAGTTACACGGGACTAGGGAGCTACAATGAGCAGTTCTTC.

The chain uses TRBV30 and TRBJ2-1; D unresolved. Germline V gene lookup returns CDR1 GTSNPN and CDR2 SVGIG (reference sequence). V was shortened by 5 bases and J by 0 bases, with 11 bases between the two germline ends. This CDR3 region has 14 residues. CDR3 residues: CAWDDWSSYNEQFF. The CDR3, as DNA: TGTGCCTGGGACGACTGGAGCTCCTACAATGAGCAGTTCTTC.

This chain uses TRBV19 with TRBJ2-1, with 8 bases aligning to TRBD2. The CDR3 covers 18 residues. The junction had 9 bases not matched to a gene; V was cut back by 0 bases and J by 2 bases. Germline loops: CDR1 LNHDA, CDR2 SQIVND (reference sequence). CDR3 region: CASSIDGIAGFTYNEQFF. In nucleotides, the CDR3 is TGTGCCAGTAGTATAGATGGGATAGCGGGGTTCACCTACAATGAGCAGTTCTTC.

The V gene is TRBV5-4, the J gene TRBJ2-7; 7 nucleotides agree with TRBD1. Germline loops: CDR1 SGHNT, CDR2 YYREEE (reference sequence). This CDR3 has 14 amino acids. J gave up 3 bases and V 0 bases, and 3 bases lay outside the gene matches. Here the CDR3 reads CASSLGQGDYEQYF. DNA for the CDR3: TGTGCCAGCAGCTTGGGACAGGGCGACTACGAGCAGTACTTC.

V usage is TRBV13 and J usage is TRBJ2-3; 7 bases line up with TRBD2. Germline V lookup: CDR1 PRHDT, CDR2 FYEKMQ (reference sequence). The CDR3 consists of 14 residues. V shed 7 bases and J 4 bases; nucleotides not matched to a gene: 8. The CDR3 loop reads CASIGAGMADTQYF. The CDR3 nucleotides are TGTGCCAGCATAGGAGCGGGGATGGCAGATACGCAGTATTTT.

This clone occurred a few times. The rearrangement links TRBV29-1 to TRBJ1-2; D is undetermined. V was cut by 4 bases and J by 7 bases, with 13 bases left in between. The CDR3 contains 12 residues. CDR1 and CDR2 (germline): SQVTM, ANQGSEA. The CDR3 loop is CSVATLRGGYTF. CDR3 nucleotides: TGCAGCGTTGCTACTTTACGCGGTGGCTACACCTTC. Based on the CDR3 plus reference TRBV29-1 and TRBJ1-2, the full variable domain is SAVISQKPSRDICQRGTSLTIQCQVDSQVTMMFWYRQQPGQSLTLIATANQGSEATYESGFVIDKFPISRPNLTFSTLTVSNMSPEDSSIYLCSVATLRGGYTFGSGTRLTVV.

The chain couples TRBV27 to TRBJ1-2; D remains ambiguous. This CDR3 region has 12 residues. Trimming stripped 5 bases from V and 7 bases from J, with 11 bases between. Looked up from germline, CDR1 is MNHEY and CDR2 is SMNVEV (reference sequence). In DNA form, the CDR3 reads TGTGCCAGCAGTCCACGACGGGGTGGCTACACCTTC. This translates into CASSPRRGGYTF.

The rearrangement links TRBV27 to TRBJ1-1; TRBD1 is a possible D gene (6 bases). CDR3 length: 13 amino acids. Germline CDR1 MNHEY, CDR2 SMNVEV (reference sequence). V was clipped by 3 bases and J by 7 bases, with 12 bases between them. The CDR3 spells CASSFPGANEAFF. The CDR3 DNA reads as TGTGCCAGCAGTTTCCCAGGGGCAAATGAAGCTTTCTTT.

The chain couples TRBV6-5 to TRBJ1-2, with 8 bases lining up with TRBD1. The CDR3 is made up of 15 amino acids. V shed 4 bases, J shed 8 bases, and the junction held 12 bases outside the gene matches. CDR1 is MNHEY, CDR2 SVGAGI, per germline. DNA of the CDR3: TGTGCCAGCAGTTCCGCGGACAGGGTGGGGAAAGGCTACACCTTC. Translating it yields CASSSADRVGKGYTF.

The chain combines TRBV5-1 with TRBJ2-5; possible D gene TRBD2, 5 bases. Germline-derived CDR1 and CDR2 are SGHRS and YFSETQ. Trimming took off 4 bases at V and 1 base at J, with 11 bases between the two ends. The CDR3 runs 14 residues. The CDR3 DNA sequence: TGCGCCAGCAGCACGGACTTAATCCAAGAGACCCAGTACTTC. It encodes CASSTDLIQETQYF.

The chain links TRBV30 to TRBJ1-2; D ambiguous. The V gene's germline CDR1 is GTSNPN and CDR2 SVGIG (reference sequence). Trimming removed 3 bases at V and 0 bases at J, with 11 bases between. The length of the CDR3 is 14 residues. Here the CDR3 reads CAWRGVVANYGYTF. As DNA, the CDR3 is TGTGCCTGGAGGGGAGTCGTAGCTAACTATGGCTACACCTTC.

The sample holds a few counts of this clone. CDR3 nucleotide sequence: TGCGCCAGCAGCATGGGACCCCTGGGCGGCTACACCTTC. Its protein product is CASSMGPLGGYTF. This chain links TRBV5-1 with TRBJ1-2, with TRBD1 as a possible D gene (5 bases). Trimming pared 4 bases from V and 8 bases from J, leaving 15 bases between. The CDR3 contains 13 residues. Germline V CDR1 and CDR2: SGHRS, YFSETQ.

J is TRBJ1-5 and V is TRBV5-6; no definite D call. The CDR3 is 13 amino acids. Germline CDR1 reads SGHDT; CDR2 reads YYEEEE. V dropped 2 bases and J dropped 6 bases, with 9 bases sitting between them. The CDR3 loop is CASSFEFGQPQHF. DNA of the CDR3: TGTGCCAGCAGCTTTGAGTTTGGTCAGCCCCAGCATTTT.

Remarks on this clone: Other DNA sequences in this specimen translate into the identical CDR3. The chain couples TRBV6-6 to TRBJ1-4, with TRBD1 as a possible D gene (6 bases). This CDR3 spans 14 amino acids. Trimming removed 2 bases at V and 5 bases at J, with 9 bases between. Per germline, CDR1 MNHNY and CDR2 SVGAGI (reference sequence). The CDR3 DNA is TGTGCCAGCAGTTACGGGGGCGGGAATGAAAAACTGTTTTTT. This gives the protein CASSYGGGNEKLFF.

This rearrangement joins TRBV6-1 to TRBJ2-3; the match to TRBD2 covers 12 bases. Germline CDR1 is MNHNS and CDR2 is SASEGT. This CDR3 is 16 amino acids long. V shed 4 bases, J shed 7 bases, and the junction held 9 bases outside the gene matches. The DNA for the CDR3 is TGTGCCAGCAGTGGACTAGCGGGGGTATCCACGAATACGCAGTATTTT. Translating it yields CASSGLAGVSTNTQYF.

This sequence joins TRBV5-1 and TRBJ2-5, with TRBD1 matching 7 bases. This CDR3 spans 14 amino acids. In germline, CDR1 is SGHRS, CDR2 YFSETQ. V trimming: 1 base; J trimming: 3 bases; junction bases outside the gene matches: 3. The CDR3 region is CASSLRTGEETQYF. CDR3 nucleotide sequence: TGCGCCAGCAGCTTGAGAACAGGGGAAGAGACCCAGTACTTC.

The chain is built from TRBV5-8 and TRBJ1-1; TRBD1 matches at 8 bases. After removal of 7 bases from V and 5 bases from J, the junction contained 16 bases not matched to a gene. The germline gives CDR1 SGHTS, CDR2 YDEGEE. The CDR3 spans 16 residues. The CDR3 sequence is CASLEAGGPRGTEAFF. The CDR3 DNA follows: TGTGCCAGCTTGGAAGCAGGGGGCCCACGGGGGACTGAAGCTTTCTTT.

DNA of the CDR3: TGTGCCAGTAGTATTACAGCGGGATCGGTGCAGTACTTC. Translating gives CASSITAGSVQYF. This chain connects TRBV19 to TRBJ2-7, with 7 bases fitting TRBD2. The CDR3 runs to 13 residues. Per germline, CDR1 LNHDA and CDR2 SQIVND (reference sequence). Germline trimming cut 3 bases from V and 9 bases from J; bases unmatched to any gene: 8.